This T cell receptor (beta chain) came from a study of blood T cell repertoires in COVID-19. Study-wide background: COVID-19 samples collected from the United States, Italy and Spain covered acute and convalescent phases. T cells, B-cell-depleted T cells, or PBMCs provided the cDNA or gDNA that served as material.

The V end was cut by 4 bases, the J end by 3 bases, with 12 bases between. The germline CDR1 and CDR2 sequences are SGHTS and YDEGEE. The CDR3 extends over 14 amino acids. All enrollees were roughly 18 to 89 years old and from some 24 US areas. Sequenced by immunoSEQ multiplex PCR; TCRdb stores in-frame clones only, minus some. The profile shows 150,000 or so clones, approximately 86% of them singletons. Sequences were obtained from PBMCs or T cells enriched from blood (not recorded which). The genes are TRBV5-8 and TRBJ2-3; D is uncertain. This clonotype originated in a man aged 55 to 70 who had recovered from COVID-19. The CDR3 coding sequence is TGTGCCAGCAGCCCCGGCGGCGGTACAGATACGCAGTATTTT. This codes for CASSPGGGTDTQYF.